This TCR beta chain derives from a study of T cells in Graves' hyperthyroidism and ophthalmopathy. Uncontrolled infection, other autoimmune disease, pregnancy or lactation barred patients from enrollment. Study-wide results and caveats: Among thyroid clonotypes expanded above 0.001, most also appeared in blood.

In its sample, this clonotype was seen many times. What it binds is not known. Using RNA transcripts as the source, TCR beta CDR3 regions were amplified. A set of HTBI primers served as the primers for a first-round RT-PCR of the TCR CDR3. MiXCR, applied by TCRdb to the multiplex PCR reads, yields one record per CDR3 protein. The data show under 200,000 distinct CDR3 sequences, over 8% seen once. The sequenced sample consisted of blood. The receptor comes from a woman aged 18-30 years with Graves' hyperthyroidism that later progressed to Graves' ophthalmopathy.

CDR3 DNA: TGTGCCATCAGTTACCAGGAGGGGGGGACTGAAGCTTTCTTT. Translated, it gives CAISYQEGGTEAFF. The chain couples TRBV10-3 to TRBJ1-1, with D maybe TRBD1 (6 bases). The germline CDR1 and CDR2 sequences are ENHRY and SYGVKD. V shed 5 bases and J shed 5 bases, with 15 bases lying between them. This CDR3 has 14 amino acids.